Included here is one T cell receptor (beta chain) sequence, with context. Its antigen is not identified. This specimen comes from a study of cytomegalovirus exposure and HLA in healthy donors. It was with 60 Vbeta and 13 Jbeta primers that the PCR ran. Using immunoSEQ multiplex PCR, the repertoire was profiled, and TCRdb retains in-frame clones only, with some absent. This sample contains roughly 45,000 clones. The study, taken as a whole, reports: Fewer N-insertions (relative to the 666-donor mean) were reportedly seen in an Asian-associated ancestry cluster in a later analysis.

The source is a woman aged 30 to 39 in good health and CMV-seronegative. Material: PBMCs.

CDR3 coding DNA: TGCGCCAGCAGCCAAGGGAGGACGGAAAAACTGTTTTTT. Its translation: CASSQGRTEKLFF. The chain carries TRBV4-1 and TRBJ1-4; D is unresolved. The CDR3 extends over 13 amino acids. Germline CDR1 reads MGHRA; CDR2 reads YSYEKL. Trimming stripped 1 base from V and 8 bases from J, with 8 bases between.